The present T cell receptor beta chain was sequenced within a study of OX40 agonist ivuxolimab in advanced cancers. For the study at large: Ivuxolimab was delivered to patients intravenously every 2 weeks at doses spanning 0.01 to 10 mg/kg. Points from the study as a whole: No determination was made of the antigen specificity of the expanded peripheral T cells.

Using immunoSEQ multiplex PCR, the repertoire was profiled, and TCRdb retains in-frame clones only, with some absent. The profile covers 40,000 or so clones, with over 80% appearing a single time and approximately 5.1% taken by the ten largest. Trimming took 4 bases from V and 4 from J; bases not matched to a gene: 8. This CDR3 comprises 15 residues. Per the germline V gene, CDR1 is SGHRS and CDR2 is YFSETQ. A word on this clone: Its antigen is not identified.

This chain uses TRBV5-1 with TRBJ2-3; TRBD2 agrees at 8 bases. The TCR comes from an adult with an advanced solid tumor such as melanoma, head and neck, liver or kidney cancer. This specimen consisted of CD4+ or CD8+ T cells sorted from blood, obtained in a trial of the OX40 agonist ivuxolimab. The CDR3 loop is CASSAGSGGSDTQYF. CDR3 sequence (DNA): TGCGCCAGCAGCGCTGGCAGCGGGGGCTCAGATACGCAGTATTTT.